This T cell receptor (beta chain) was recorded in a study of molecular identifiers for immune sequencing clone quantification. Points from the study as a whole: Underestimation of highly expanded clone sizes could arise where identical TCR molecules share a barcode.

This clonotype was seen repeatedly, ten times or more. The antigen is unknown. TCRdb used MiXCR to reprocess the PCR reads, holding one entry per CDR3 protein. The table lists more than 95,000 distinct CDR3 sequences, roughly 26% of them singletons. V lost 4 bases, J lost 5 bases, and 17 bases lay in between. There are 14 residues in the CDR3. CDR1 and CDR2 (germline): DFQATT, SNEGSKA (reference sequence). Naive CD8 T cells, phenotype CD8+CD4-CCR7+CD45RA+, were sorted. The V and J genes are TRBV20-1 and TRBJ2-5; no firm D call. The source material was naive CD8+ T cells from blood, with Jurkat cell RNA spiked in. Subset meaning: FACS-sorted CD8+CD4-CCR7+CD45RA+ naive T cells. The TCR originated in a human donor in good health. Some libraries in this study had Jurkat cell RNA spiked in. CDR3 region: CSATGLSRGETQYF. The CDR3 DNA is TGCAGTGCTACCGGTCTCTCTCGTGGGGAGACCCAGTACTTC.